This is a list of T cell receptor beta chains from one sample in a study of blood T cell repertoires in COVID-19. Method: immunoSEQ multiplex PCR; TCRdb's copy keeps in-frame clones and lacks some. The sample comprises hundreds of thousands of clones, around 88% of which are singletons, and roughly 1.2% rests with the top ten. Sequenced sample: PBMCs or T cells enriched from blood (not recorded which). All receptors derive from a woman aged 40 to 50 with acute COVID-19. CDR3s include the opening cysteine and the closing phenylalanine or tryptophan. The order of the fields is CDR3 DNA, CDR3 protein, D gene, J gene, clone size, V gene. D genes are given only for firm matches. Clone size, where shown, is once, few, many, or a class for clones that have expanded.

TGTGCCAGCAGTTTAGTTCGGGAGCCCCTTCCAGATGAGCAGTTCTTC | CASSLVREPLPDEQFF | - | TRBJ2-1 | - | TRBV28
TGTGCCAGCAGCTTAGTGGGACAGTTGATCAATGAGCAGTTCTTC | CASSLVGQLINEQFF | TRBD1 | TRBJ2-1 | - | TRBV7-2
TGTGCCAGCAGTCCAGACATTTCCAATGAGCAGTTCTTC | CASSPDISNEQFF | - | TRBJ2-1 | - | TRBV28
TGTGCCAGCAGCCTTGGGCTAGCGGCATACAATGAGCAGTTCTTC | CASSLGLAAYNEQFF | TRBD2 | TRBJ2-1 | - | TRBV7-8
TGTGCCACCAGCCACGGGACACCGTACCAAGAGACCCAGTACTTC | CATSHGTPYQETQYF | - | TRBJ2-5 | - | TRBV24-1
TGTGCAAGTCGCTTAGCACCTTTGGCCGGGACAGGGAGTCAGCCCCAGCATTTT | CASRLAPLAGTGSQPQHF | - | TRBJ1-5 | once | TRBV12-2
TGTGCCAGTAGTGAATGGACACAAGTGAACACTGAAGCTTTCTTT | CASSEWTQVNTEAFF | - | TRBJ1-1 | - | TRBV19
TGTGCCTGGACCGAGGGACAGGGGGACAGCGCTTTCTTT | CAWTEGQGDSAFF | TRBD1 | TRBJ1-1 | - | TRBV30
TGTGCCACCAGTGATCCCGCGGACACTTTTAACTATGGCTACACCTTC | CATSDPADTFNYGYTF | - | TRBJ1-2 | - | TRBV24-1
TGTGCCACCAGTGATACGGGACGCGGGAGGGAGACCCAGTACTTC | CATSDTGRGRETQYF | TRBD2 | TRBJ2-5 | - | TRBV24-1
TGTGCCACCAGTGATTCCCGGACAGGCAGCAATCAGCCCCAGCATTTT | CATSDSRTGSNQPQHF | TRBD1 | TRBJ1-5 | - | TRBV24-1
TGTGCCAGCAGCTTGGGGACAGGGAGCGAGCAGTACTTC | CASSLGTGSEQYF | TRBD1 | TRBJ2-7 | - | TRBV13
TGCGCCAGCAGCTTGACAGGGGAGGTGTACAATGAGCAGTTCTTC | CASSLTGEVYNEQFF | - | TRBJ2-1 | - | TRBV5-1
TGTGCCAGCAGCTTACTAGGGACAGGGGGTAGTGGCTACACCTTC | CASSLLGTGGSGYTF | TRBD1 | TRBJ1-2 | - | TRBV5-4
TGTGCCAGCAGCTTAGGGCAGGGGCGGGACACTGAAGCTTTCTTT | CASSLGQGRDTEAFF | - | TRBJ1-1 | few | TRBV11-3
TGTGCCAGCATTCTGGCAGGGCAAACTGAAGCTTTCTTT | CASILAGQTEAFF | - | TRBJ1-1 | - | TRBV2
TGTGCCAGCAGCCAAACAGGGTTCAGTTCAGATACGCAGTATTTT | CASSQTGFSSDTQYF | - | TRBJ2-3 | - | TRBV6-2/TRBV6-3
TGTGCCAGCAGCCGAGAGACGGGGGCTGAAGCTTTCTTT | CASSRETGAEAFF | - | TRBJ1-1 | - | TRBV3-1/TRBV3-2
TGTGCCAGCAGCTTAGTAGCGGGAGGGCCCTACAATGAGCAGTTCTTC | CASSLVAGGPYNEQFF | TRBD2 | TRBJ2-1 | - | TRBV11-3
TGTGCCAGCAGCGTAGGGGTGGGGACAGGAGCCCAAGAGACCCAGTACTTC | CASSVGVGTGAQETQYF | TRBD1 | TRBJ2-5 | - | TRBV9
TGTGCCAGCAGCCAAGGGACAGGGTACTATGGCTACACCTTC | CASSQGTGYYGYTF | TRBD1 | TRBJ1-2 | - | TRBV14
TGTGCCAGTAGGCCCTTACCGGGACAGGGGACCTTTATCTTC | CASRPLPGQGTFIF | TRBD1 | TRBJ2-1 | - | TRBV19
TGTGCCAGCAGTGAGTACAGGGGACTTACGCCCCAGCATTTT | CASSEYRGLTPQHF | TRBD1 | TRBJ1-5 | - | TRBV2
TGTGCCAGTAGTGCCGCCGGGACTAGCGGTTACAATGAGCAGTTCTTC | CASSAAGTSGYNEQFF | TRBD2 | TRBJ2-1 | - | TRBV19
TGCGCCAGCAGAAGTACAGGGGGCAACACTGAAGCTTTCTTT | CASRSTGGNTEAFF | TRBD1 | TRBJ1-1 | - | TRBV5-1
TGTGCCAGCAGCTTAGCCGTAGGGGGAACCTACGAGCAGTACTTC | CASSLAVGGTYEQYF | - | TRBJ2-7 | - | TRBV11-2
TGTGCCAGCAAAGGGACAGGGATCGGCATGATCGTAGCGTATGGCTACACCTTC | CASKGTGIGMIVAYGYTF | TRBD1 | TRBJ1-2 | - | TRBV2
TGTGCCAGCAGCTTAGAGTTCCAGGGGAGGGTCTATGGCTACACCTTC | CASSLEFQGRVYGYTF | - | TRBJ1-2 | - | TRBV11-2
TGCGCCAGCAGTGACCGGGGGGCGTTCACCTTC | CASSDRGAFTF | - | TRBJ1-2 | - | TRBV10-2
TGTGCCAGTAGTATTTCAGAGGACTTAGGGTCACCCCTCCACTTT | CASSISEDLGSPLHF | - | TRBJ1-6 | - | TRBV19
TGTGCCAGCAGTTTAACGGGGGAGGGGCACAATGAGCAGTTCTTC | CASSLTGEGHNEQFF | TRBD2 | TRBJ2-1 | - | TRBV28
TGTGCCAGCAGACCAGAGGGTGGCTCAGGCCGAATAGGTGGCTACACCTTC | CASRPEGGSGRIGGYTF | - | TRBJ1-2 | - | TRBV7-9
TGTGCCATCAAGGGGGGACAGGAGACCTCTGGGGCCAACGTCCTGACTTTC | CAIKGGQETSGANVLTF | TRBD1 | TRBJ2-6 | - | TRBV28
TGCGCCAGCAGCTTGGTTTTGAGGACTAGCGGAAATGAGCAGTTCTTC | CASSLVLRTSGNEQFF | TRBD2 | TRBJ2-1 | - | TRBV5-1
TGTGCCAGCAGTTCCCCGTTGGGACAGCTGAACACTGAAGCTTTCTTT | CASSSPLGQLNTEAFF | TRBD1 | TRBJ1-1 | - | TRBV28
TGTGCCAGCAGCGCTCAGGGGTATGGCTACACCTTC | CASSAQGYGYTF | - | TRBJ1-2 | - | TRBV9
TGTGCCACCAGCAGAGATACGGCTAGCGGGTTCCATGAGCAGTTCTTC | CATSRDTASGFHEQFF | TRBD2 | TRBJ2-1 | - | TRBV15
TGTGCCACCAGTGATTTTTTTAACGGGAACGTGAACACCGGGGAGCTGTTTTTT | CATSDFFNGNVNTGELFF | - | TRBJ2-2 | - | TRBV24-1
TGTGCCAGTACCCCATTGGGGGGGTTGGATGGCTACACCTTC | CASTPLGGLDGYTF | - | TRBJ1-2 | - | TRBV19
TGTGCCAGCAGTATAACAGGGTATTCACCCCTCCACTTT | CASSITGYSPLHF | - | TRBJ1-6 | - | TRBV12-3/TRBV12-4
TGTGCCACCAGTGATCCGACTAGTTCGGAGACCCAGTACTTC | CATSDPTSSETQYF | - | TRBJ2-5 | once | TRBV24-1
TGTGCCAGCAGTTACGTCGGGAAAACTGAAGCTTTCTTT | CASSYVGKTEAFF | - | TRBJ1-1 | - | TRBV6-5
TGTGCCAGTAAAAGAGGTTTATCGCCTGGTGCCGAAGCTTTCTTT | CASKRGLSPGAEAFF | - | TRBJ1-1 | - | TRBV19
TGTGCCAGCAGTTGGACAGGGGGTCAGCCCCAGCATTTT | CASSWTGGQPQHF | TRBD1 | TRBJ1-5 | - | TRBV28
TGTGCCAGCAGTGAATTTTGGCAGGGTCATTTGGATGGCTACACCTTC | CASSEFWQGHLDGYTF | - | TRBJ1-2 | - | TRBV6-1
TGTGCCAGCAGCGTAGGAGGGGGCGATGGCTACACCTTC | CASSVGGGDGYTF | TRBD1 | TRBJ1-2 | - | TRBV9
TGTGCCAGCAGTTTACAGGGGGCGGTCTCGACCCTCCACTTT | CASSLQGAVSTLHF | TRBD1 | TRBJ1-6 | - | TRBV28
TGTGCCAGCAGCTCAGATGCTAGCGGGAGGACCTACGAGCAGTACTTC | CASSSDASGRTYEQYF | TRBD2 | TRBJ2-7 | - | TRBV7-2
TGTGCCAGCAGCCAATCCGACAGGGGAAATTCACCCCTCCACTTT | CASSQSDRGNSPLHF | TRBD1 | TRBJ1-6 | few | TRBV3-1/TRBV3-2
TGCGCCAGCAGCTTGGTTACAGGACCTCCCTCTGGGGCCAACGTCCTGACTTTC | CASSLVTGPPSGANVLTF | - | TRBJ2-6 | - | TRBV5-1
TGTGCCTGGAATTGGCAGACTAATGAAAAACTGTTTTTT | CAWNWQTNEKLFF | - | TRBJ1-4 | few | TRBV30
TGTGCCAGCAGTTTAACAGGACAGGGGGACAATCAGCCCCAGCATTTT | CASSLTGQGDNQPQHF | TRBD1 | TRBJ1-5 | once | TRBV28
TGTGCCAGCAGCTATGTGAACTATGGCTACACCTTC | CASSYVNYGYTF | - | TRBJ1-2 | once | TRBV12-3/TRBV12-4
TGTGCCAGCAGCACCGGGACTGGTCCCTACAATGAGCAGTTCTTC | CASSTGTGPYNEQFF | - | TRBJ2-1 | - | TRBV7-8